This T cell receptor beta chain emerged from a study of response to subunit inactivated influenza vaccine (dated by TCRdb to 2016 to 2019). At the level of the whole study: The study used deep quantitative T cell receptor repertoire profiling to track responses to a trivalent subunit inactivated influenza vaccine.

The junction shows trimming of 5 bases on V and 8 bases on J, and the gene matches do not reach 8 bases of it. Looking up the germline V gene yields CDR1 MNHEY and CDR2 SVGAGI. Spanning cysteine to phenylalanine, the CDR3 consists of 15 amino acids. Here the CDR3 DNA is all that survives: 45 bases in frame from base 1. As regards this clonotype: Its antigen is currently not known. One base away there is no much larger clone; base qualities are not given.

To prepare the library, RT-PCR was applied. The run used an Illumina HiSeq 2500. The public reads were run again by TCRdb, first through fastp at Q25 and then through MiXCR, and only productive beta chains were kept. A single entry per CDR3 protein holds the most common genes and DNA from its merged rows. This sample gives 450,000 to 550,000 distinct CDR3 sequences in total; 25% of them show up just once. The ten largest clones represent under 2.5% of the sample. General conclusions and limits of the study: According to the authors, only a limited number of new T cells may be recruited by each seasonal influenza vaccination.

This sample comprised CD4+ T cells sorted from PBMCs, obtained 4 to 6 days after vaccination. The sequence is built from TRBV6-5 and TRBJ1-4, and 10 bases in between align with TRBD1. This sequence originates from a man aged 45-65 years who received an inactivated influenza vaccine. Donor details come from another sample of the same person, matched by shared clones. The CDR3 reads as follows: CASSTPGQGLEKLFF. The DNA is TGTGCCAGCAGTACTCCGGGACAGGGGCTCGAAAAACTGTTTTTT.